This TCR beta chain stems from a study of T cells after posttransplantation cyclophosphamide. Study-level results: Donor CD8+ memory clones often dominated recipient blood repertoires at later times. After PTCy, TRB diversity resembled that of CNI/methotrexate controls.

Between the trimmed V and J ends, which lost 5 bases and 4 bases, there was a span of 6 bases. CDR3 length: 11 residues. The V gene's germline CDR1 is MNHEY and CDR2 SMNVEV (reference sequence). Profiled with immunoSEQ multiplex PCR; TCRdb holds only in-frame clones, not every one. The repertoire has just over 65,000 clones, just under 95% of them found once; the top ten carry nearly 3%. This related bone marrow graft donor gave peripheral blood on the day of marrow donation. In the case of this clone: Its antigen is unidentified.

Sequencing was performed on PBMCs. This chain links TRBV27 with TRBJ2-7; D is undetermined. The clonotype originates from a woman in her twenties or thirties in good health and a related stem cell transplant donor. CDR3 sequence (DNA): TGTGCCAGCAGTCTCCTTTACGAGCAGTACTTC. Its protein product is CASSLLYEQYF.